This record looks at one T cell receptor beta chain sequence and its context. The sample originates from a study of CDR3 diversity in severe acne. In TCRdb, the PCR reads were re-called with MiXCR into one record per CDR3 protein. The table records about 84,000 distinct CDR3 sequences, 45% to 60% of them present only once. The V end was cut by 7 bases, the J end by 2 bases, with 7 bases between. The CDR3 extends over 12 amino acids. Germline CDR1 and CDR2: KGHDR and SFDVKD. The rearrangement uses TRBV24-1 and TRBJ1-1; D is possibly TRBD1 (5 bases). The TCR originated in a male donor in good health, without acne. The material sequenced was blood. CDR3 sequence: CATRGPNTEAFF. CDR3 in DNA: TGTGCCACCAGGGGACCTAACACTGAAGCTTTCTTT.